The 19 T cell receptor beta chains presented below share a single source sample, sequenced in a study of blood T cell repertoires in COVID-19 (dated by TCRdb to about 2020). The library was built by means of the immunoSEQ multiplex PCR assay. TCRdb obtained this table from immuneACCESS and retained in-frame rearrangements with V and J assigned. These tables miss some clones; where compared with another copy, unresolved V genes account for less than half of the shortfall, and the remainder is unexplained. In all, the sample holds tens of thousands of clones, and 75% to 80% of those were seen once. The top ten hold over 5.5% of the sample. Sequenced input: peripheral blood. The source of these receptors is a man aged 70-80 years with COVID-19, enrolled during active disease.

The chain links TRBV6-1 to TRBJ2-2; perhaps TRBD2 as D (5 bases). CDR3 length: 14 amino acids. CDR1 MNHNS and CDR2 SASEGT come from the germline V gene. Deletions cut 5 bases from V and 5 bases from J, with 12 bases between. The CDR3, as DNA: TGTGCCAGCAGTTCGGACTTTACTACCGGGGAGCTGTTTTTT. As protein: CASSSDFTTGELFF.

The chain recombines TRBV30 with TRBJ2-1, with a possible D match to TRBD2 (6 bases). The CDR3 covers 12 residues. Germline V gives CDR1 GTSNPN, CDR2 SVGIG (reference sequence). V dropped 2 bases and J dropped 7 bases, with 9 bases sitting between them. The CDR3 protein is CAWSRLGNEQFF. The DNA for the CDR3 is TGTGCCTGGAGTCGACTAGGGAATGAGCAGTTCTTC.

The genes are TRBV25-1 and TRBJ2-2; D possibly corresponds to TRBD1 (6 bases). Germline assignment: CDR1 MGHDK and CDR2 SYGVNS. Trimming left V 4 bases short and J 3 bases short, with 12 bases between. The CDR3 sequence is 15 residues long. In DNA, the CDR3 is TGTGCCAGCAGTGGGCCAGGGGCGTACACCGGGGAGCTGTTTTTT. Protein: CASSGPGAYTGELFF.

The chain recombines TRBV5-1 with TRBJ2-1; TRBD1 is a possible D gene (5 bases). The length of the CDR3 is 15 residues. Germline V lookup: CDR1 SGHRS, CDR2 YFSETQ. V lost 0 bases to trimming and J lost 2 bases, with 9 bases between them. CDR3 sequence (DNA): TGCGCCAGCAGCTTGGCGGCAGGGACCTACAATGAGCAGTTCTTC. Translated: CASSLAAGTYNEQFF.

The chain uses TRBV28 and TRBJ1-2; 7 bases fit TRBD1. V was pared by 4 bases and J by 8 bases, with 4 bases of the junction left unmatched. Germline values: CDR1 MDHEN, CDR2 SYDVKM. The length of the CDR3 is 12 residues. CDR3 in amino acids: CASSSGTVGYTF. Written as DNA, the CDR3 is TGTGCCAGCAGTTCAGGGACAGTCGGCTACACCTTC.

The count of this clone is one. J is TRBJ2-5 and V is TRBV3-1 (or the pseudogene TRBV3-2); 7 bases line up with TRBD2. CDR1 LGHDT and CDR2 YNNKEL come from the germline V gene (reference sequence). Trimming at V came to 0 bases and at J to 2 bases, leaving 9 bases not matched to a gene. CDR3 length equals 17 residues. The CDR3 here is CASSQDVGLGGQETQYF. The CDR3 region has the DNA TGTGCCAGCAGCCAAGATGTCGGACTAGGTGGGCAAGAGACCCAGTACTTC.

J is TRBJ1-5 and V is TRBV5-8; no clear D. Trimming took off 0 bases at V and 0 bases at J, with 7 bases between the two ends. Germline-derived CDR1 and CDR2 are SGHTS and YDEGEE. The CDR3 consists of 15 residues. CDR3 amino acids: CASSLGHFSNQPQHF. In nucleotides, the CDR3 is TGTGCCAGCAGCTTGGGCCACTTTAGCAATCAGCCCCAGCATTTT.

The rearrangement links TRBV6-5 to TRBJ1-1; no clear D. This CDR3 has 11 residues. Trimming cost V 7 bases and J 8 bases, with 11 bases left between them. CDR1 and CDR2 (germline): MNHEY, SVGAGI. The CDR3 sequence is CASTSAKEAFF. The CDR3 DNA follows: TGTGCCAGCACCTCCGCGAAAGAAGCTTTCTTT.

The genes are TRBV28 and TRBJ1-6; 7 bases are shared with TRBD1. Germline values: CDR1 MDHEN, CDR2 SYDVKM. The CDR3 is 13 residues long. V trimming: 6 bases; J trimming: 14 bases; junction bases outside the gene matches: 10. The CDR3 spells CASRGQGVVSLHF. CDR3 DNA sequence: TGTGCCAGCAGAGGGCAGGGGGTAGTCTCCCTCCACTTT.

Points on this clone: Within the sample, other DNA sequences also encode this same CDR3. This chain connects TRBV9 to TRBJ1-1, with D perhaps TRBD1 (5 bases). The V gene lost 5 bases and the J gene lost 7 bases, with 15 bases spanning the gap. The V gene's germline CDR1 is SGDLS and CDR2 YYNGEE. The CDR3 covers 13 residues. The DNA for the CDR3 is TGTGCCAGCAGTGGAGGGGACCTCCTTGAAGCTTTCTTT. Residues: CASSGGDLLEAFF.

This chain joins TRBV6-4 and TRBJ2-3; D perhaps matches TRBD1 (6 bases). Deletions cut 4 bases from V and 4 bases from J, with 12 bases between. CDR1 and CDR2 from the germline V gene are MRHNA and SNTAGT. The CDR3 covers 14 residues. CDR3 residues: CASSAQGNSDTQYF. CDR3 DNA: TGTGCCAGCAGTGCACAGGGTAACTCAGATACGCAGTATTTT.

The genes are TRBV28 and TRBJ2-5, with 12 bases fitting TRBD1. Germline loops: CDR1 MDHEN, CDR2 SYDVKM. CDR3 length: 15 residues. The V gene end was trimmed by 6 bases and the J gene end by 5 bases; junction bases not matched to a gene: 7. The CDR3: CASRGGQGAWETQYF. In DNA form, the CDR3 reads TGTGCCAGCAGGGGGGGACAGGGGGCTTGGGAGACCCAGTACTTC.

CDR3 protein: CASSPRQLAQHF. Here the CDR3 DNA reads TGTGCCAGCAGTCCAAGACAGCTAGCCCAGCATTTT. The rearrangement uses TRBV6-2 or TRBV6-3 and TRBJ1-5; TRBD1 is a possible D gene (5 bases). Germline assignment: CDR1 MNHEY and CDR2 SVGEGT. Trimming removed 5 bases at V and 11 bases at J, with 13 bases between. CDR3 length equals 12 residues.

The rearrangement links TRBV29-1 to TRBJ1-4, with D perhaps TRBD1 (6 bases). CDR1 is SQVTM and CDR2 is ANQGSEA in the germline V gene. V lost 5 bases and J 8 bases, leaving 12 bases between the germline ends. The CDR3 loop spans 12 amino acids. The CDR3 DNA sequence: TGCAGCGTTTCGCAGGGGAAAGAAAAACTGTTTTTT. Residues: CSVSQGKEKLFF.

In this sample, this clone turned up a few times. Here the CDR3 DNA reads TGTGCCAGCAGCTTAGGTTCGGGGGTTGAAGCTTTCTTT. Amino acid sequence: CASSLGSGVEAFF. V and J are TRBV7-2 and TRBJ1-1, with D possibly TRBD1 on 5 matching bases. Germline assignment: CDR1 SGHTA and CDR2 FQGNSA. Trimming stripped 1 base from V and 7 bases from J, with 10 bases between. This CDR3 spans 13 amino acids. The complete variable domain, with remaining parts taken from reference TRBV7-2 and TRBJ1-1, reads GAGVSQSPSNKVTEKGKDVELRCDPISGHTALYWYRQSLGQGLEFLIYFQGNSAPDKSGLPSDRFSAERTGGSVSTLTIQRTQQEDSAVYLCASSLGSGVEAFFGQGTRLTVV.

This rearrangement joins TRBV27 to TRBJ2-1; 7 positions match TRBD2. The CDR3 is 14 amino acids. Germline V CDR1 and CDR2: MNHEY, SMNVEV (reference sequence). V trimming: 8 bases; J trimming: 5 bases; junction bases outside the gene matches: 9. The CDR3 region is CASREQRGNNEQFF. CDR3 sequence (DNA): TGTGCCAGCCGTGAGCAGCGGGGTAACAATGAGCAGTTCTTC.

The chain couples TRBV2 to TRBJ1-1, with D unresolved. V was pared by 5 bases and J by 1 base, with 8 bases between. The germline V gene has CDR1 SNHLY and CDR2 FYNNEI. The length of the CDR3 is 13 residues. CDR3 loop: CASSRDENTEAFF. CDR3 sequence (DNA): TGTGCCAGCAGTAGAGATGAGAACACTGAAGCTTTCTTT.

J is TRBJ1-5 and V is TRBV28; TRBD1 matches at 8 bases. The CDR3 contains 16 residues. The germline gives CDR1 MDHEN, CDR2 SYDVKM. V lost 8 bases, J lost 6 bases, and 15 bases stayed unmatched. The CDR3 DNA is TGTGCCAGCCTACCGGGGGGCCAGGGGGCGAGTCAGCCCCAGCATTTT. Translating it yields CASLPGGQGASQPQHF.

The V and J genes are TRBV4-3 and TRBJ1-2; 9 bases are shared with TRBD1. With 4 bases clipped from V and 2 bases from J, the junction kept 5 bases outside the gene matches. Looked up from germline, CDR1 is LGHNA and CDR2 is YSLEER. This CDR3 has 15 residues. The CDR3 DNA sequence: TGCGCCAGCAGCCCGGGACAGGGCCCGAACTATGGCTACACCTTC. This gives the protein CASSPGQGPNYGYTF.